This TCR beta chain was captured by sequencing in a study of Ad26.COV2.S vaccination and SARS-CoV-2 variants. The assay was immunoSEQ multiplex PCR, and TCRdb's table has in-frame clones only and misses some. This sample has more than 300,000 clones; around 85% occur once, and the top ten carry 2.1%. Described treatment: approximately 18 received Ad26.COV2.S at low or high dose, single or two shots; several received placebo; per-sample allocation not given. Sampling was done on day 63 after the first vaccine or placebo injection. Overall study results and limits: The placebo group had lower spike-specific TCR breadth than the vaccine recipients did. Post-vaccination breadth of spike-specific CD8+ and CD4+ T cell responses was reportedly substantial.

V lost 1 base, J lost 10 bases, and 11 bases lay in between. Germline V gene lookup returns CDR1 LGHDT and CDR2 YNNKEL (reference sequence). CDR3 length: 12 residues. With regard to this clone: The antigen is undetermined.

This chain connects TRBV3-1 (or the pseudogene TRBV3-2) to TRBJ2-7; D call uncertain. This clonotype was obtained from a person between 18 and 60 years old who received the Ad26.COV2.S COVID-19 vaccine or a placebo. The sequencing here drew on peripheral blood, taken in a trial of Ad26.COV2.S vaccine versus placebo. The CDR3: CASSQVGRSQYF. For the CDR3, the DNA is TGTGCCAGCAGCCAAGTTGGTAGGTCCCAGTACTTC.